One and the same sample provided the 25 T cell receptor beta chains below, sequenced in a study of synovial regulatory T cells in juvenile arthritis. The protocol was immunoSEQ multiplex PCR, while the TCRdb copy is restricted to in-frame clones and leaves out a portion. This sample's table has roughly 8,000 clones. Sequenced sample: Treg cells from blood. Subset given: remaining (HLA-DR-negative) circulating blood Treg cells. These receptors were obtained from a donor aged 2-30 years with juvenile idiopathic arthritis.

This rearrangement joins TRBV6-5 to TRBJ1-4. In germline, CDR1 is MNHEY, CDR2 SVGAGI. The CDR3 spans 11 residues. No DNA sequence was recorded. CDR3 protein: CASRDNEKLFF.

The chain uses TRBV6-1 and TRBJ1-5. The CDR3 contains 15 residues. The coding DNA is unavailable. Germline V gene data show CDR1 as MNHNS and CDR2 as SASEGT. This CDR3 reads CASSEGVGSNQPQHF.

The chain has TRBV7-9 and TRBJ2-1; lacking DNA, the TRBD2 call made by TCRdb goes unchecked. The length of the CDR3 is 15 residues. DNA is not recorded here. Looked up from germline, CDR1 is SEHNR and CDR2 is FQNEAQ (reference sequence). CDR3 protein: CASSVSSGGAGEQFF.

The chain recombines TRBV28 with TRBJ2-6. CDR1 is MDHEN, CDR2 SYDVKM, per germline. CDR3 size: 17 residues. Only the protein is on record. CDR3 residues: CASSPFLGISGANVLTF.

This chain uses TRBV28 with TRBJ1-1. The CDR3 is 12 residues long. The coding DNA is unavailable. Per the germline V gene, CDR1 is MDHEN and CDR2 is SYDVKM. The CDR3 spells CASSMVDTEAFF.

The CDR3 loop reads CASSLSPGGSNEQFF. The chain links TRBV5-6 to TRBJ2-1; checking the TCRdb D call of TRBD1 is not possible without DNA. The CDR3 length is 15 residues. The nucleotide record is missing. The germline V gene has CDR1 SGHDT and CDR2 YYEEEE.

The genes are TRBV27 and TRBJ1-2; there is no DNA to check the TCRdb D call of TRBD1. The CDR3 has 16 residues. No DNA is given. Germline V gives CDR1 MNHEY, CDR2 SMNVEV (reference sequence). The CDR3 spells CASSRSGTGSPYGYTF.

The chain has TRBV7-3 and TRBJ1-2. In germline, CDR1 is SGHTA, CDR2 FQGTGA. The CDR3 covers 17 residues. The record lacks a DNA sequence. The CDR3 region is CASSLAPPGGGDYGYTF.

The rearrangement joins TRBV2 to TRBJ2-3; TCRdb proposes TRBD1, but this gene call is untestable without DNA. CDR1 and CDR2 (germline): SNHLY, FYNNEI. The CDR3 is 13 residues long. Only the protein sequence is given. The CDR3 loop is CASRGQWADTQYF.

This chain links TRBV6-5 with TRBJ1-2. Germline-derived CDR1 and CDR2 are MNHEY and SVGAGI. CDR3 length: 14 amino acids. No DNA is given. CDR3: CASSSPWPSRSYTF.

This chain connects TRBV4-2 to TRBJ1-5; TCRdb gives TRBD1 as the D gene, but with no DNA this cannot be confirmed. Germline V gene data show CDR1 as LGHNA and CDR2 as YNFKEQ. This CDR3 has 16 residues. The DNA sequence is not available. The CDR3 here is CASSQDGTGGVEPQHF.

V and J are TRBV7-9 and TRBJ1-2; TCRdb names TRBD1, which stays unverified in the absence of DNA. Germline CDR1 SEHNR, CDR2 FQNEAQ (reference sequence). This CDR3 contains 15 residues. There is no recorded DNA. The CDR3 is CAGSFTGGVGYGYTF.

The CDR3 protein is CASSLGTLDQETQYF. The chain employs TRBV11-3 and TRBJ2-5; checking the TCRdb D call of TRBD2 is not possible without DNA. The CDR3 is 15 residues long. No DNA appears here. Germline V gene sequence: CDR1 SGHNT, CDR2 YENEEA.

The V and J genes are TRBV27 and TRBJ2-1. Germline CDR1 is MNHEY and CDR2 is SMNVEV (reference sequence). The CDR3 is 15 amino acids. Only the protein sequence is given. CDR3 amino acids: CASSISRGGAGEQFF.

The gene calls are TRBV15 and TRBJ1-2; TCRdb proposes TRBD1, but this gene call is untestable without DNA. The CDR3 spans 14 residues. The entry carries no DNA sequence. Germline V gene data show CDR1 as LNHNV and CDR2 as YYDKDF (reference sequence). This chain's CDR3 is CATSTRTGNYGYTF.

Its frequency marks this clone as medium-sized (0.01 to 0.1%). J is TRBJ2-7 and V is TRBV7-9. The CDR3 runs 14 residues. No DNA sequence was recorded. Germline V lookup: CDR1 SEHNR, CDR2 FQNEAQ (reference sequence). CDR3 protein: CATSPKTSPYEQYF.

The chain carries TRBV7-9 and TRBJ2-1; without DNA, the TCRdb call of TRBD1 cannot be checked. Germline loops: CDR1 SEHNR, CDR2 FQNEAQ (reference sequence). This CDR3 has 14 residues. Only the protein is available. The CDR3 here is CASSFGRVGGEQFF.

This chain joins TRBV7-8 and TRBJ1-4; absent DNA, TCRdb's TRBD1 call cannot be checked. The CDR3 consists of 13 residues. A DNA sequence was not provided. In germline, CDR1 is SGHVS, CDR2 FQNEAQ. The CDR3 sequence is CASSDRGNEKLFF.

The V and J genes are TRBV18 and TRBJ2-4; the TRBD2 assignment by TCRdb is unverifiable without DNA. CDR3 size: 15 residues. No DNA sequence was recorded. Germline CDR1 reads KGHSH; CDR2 reads LQKENI. The CDR3 reads CASSSGTEAKNIQYF.

V usage is TRBV4-3 and J usage is TRBJ1-2. CDR1 LGHNA and CDR2 YSLEER come from the germline V gene. The CDR3 is made up of 15 amino acids. The nucleotide record is missing. CDR3 region: CASSPSLAGSYGYTF.

This chain links TRBV6-1 with TRBJ2-3; TCRdb outputs TRBD2, but without DNA this stays unchecked. Germline V lookup: CDR1 MNHNS, CDR2 SASEGT. CDR3 size: 17 residues. No DNA is given. The CDR3 protein is CASSERAWRGVEDTQYF.

CDR3 in amino acids: CASSKDGSLGRRGNIQYF. The chain recombines TRBV5-6 with TRBJ2-4; TCRdb gives TRBD2 as the D gene, but with no DNA this cannot be confirmed. Germline values: CDR1 SGHDT, CDR2 YYEEEE. The CDR3 covers 18 residues. The entry carries no DNA sequence.

The rearrangement links TRBV6-1 to TRBJ2-5. This CDR3 contains 15 residues. Nucleotide data are not available. From germline, CDR1 is MNHNS and CDR2 SASEGT. CDR3 loop: CASSRGQGGQETQYF.

This rearrangement joins TRBV18 to TRBJ1-2; TCRdb proposes TRBD1, but this gene call is untestable without DNA. The CDR3 covers 14 residues. No DNA was logged. Germline V gene lookup returns CDR1 KGHSH and CDR2 LQKENI. CDR3 sequence: CASSPTGFNYGYTF.

The chain couples TRBV27 to TRBJ1-1. CDR3 size: 14 residues. No DNA is recorded. Germline CDR1 MNHEY, CDR2 SMNVEV (reference sequence). CDR3 residues: CASSSRGKGTEAFF.